The 22 T cell receptor beta chains listed next were all sequenced from one sample in a study of CD8+ T cells in alopecia areata. Treatment meaning: oral pan-JAK inhibitor, 5-10 mg twice daily. Extracted from the samples, RNA was reverse transcribed into cDNA to serve as the sequencing template. Only in-frame clones appear in the TCRdb table, and some are missing; sequencing was by immunoSEQ multiplex PCR. The sample lists 150,000 to 250,000 clones; 50% to 60% were seen once. The material was CD4+ T cells sorted from blood, obtained at week 4, from a patient treated with tofacitinib. These receptors were obtained from a human donor with alopecia areata.

The chain employs TRBV6-6 and TRBJ2-5; the match to TRBD1 covers 10 bases. CDR3 length: 14 residues. V lost 2 bases, J lost 11 bases, and 8 bases stayed unmatched. The germline gives CDR1 MNHNY, CDR2 SVGAGI (reference sequence). For the CDR3, the DNA is TGTGCCAGCAGTTACGGCGGACAGGGGGGGGTGCAGTACTTC. This gives the protein CASSYGGQGGVQYF.

This chain links TRBV9 with TRBJ2-1; possible D gene TRBD2, 5 bases. This CDR3 comprises 16 residues. Per germline, CDR1 SGDLS and CDR2 YYNGEE. V lost 4 bases and J 6 bases, leaving 20 bases between the germline ends. Written as DNA, the CDR3 is TGTGCCAGCAGCCCCCGTCGGGGTGCCCCTGGCAATGAGCAGTTCTTC. Translation gives CASSPRRGAPGNEQFF.

V usage is TRBV27 and J usage is TRBJ2-7, with unresolved D. This CDR3 has 14 amino acids. From germline, CDR1 is MNHEY and CDR2 SMNVEV (reference sequence). Deletions cut 0 bases from V and 7 bases from J, with 13 bases between. CDR3 sequence: CASSLSSNRLEQYF. CDR3 nucleotides: TGTGCCAGCAGTTTATCGAGTAATCGACTTGAGCAGTACTTC.

This clone was observed a handful of times. The chain links TRBV7-2 to TRBJ1-6; D is unclear. The germline gives CDR1 SGHTA, CDR2 FQGNSA. The CDR3 extends over 16 amino acids. Trimming removed 3 bases at V and 4 bases at J, with 13 bases between. CDR3 amino acids: CASSFTGNGYNSPLHF. The CDR3 coding sequence is TGTGCCAGCAGCTTTACGGGGAATGGTTATAATTCACCCCTCCACTTT. Based on the CDR3 plus reference TRBV7-2 and TRBJ1-6, the full variable domain is GAGVSQSPSNKVTEKGKDVELRCDPISGHTALYWYRQSLGQGLEFLIYFQGNSAPDKSGLPSDRFSAERTGGSVSTLTIQRTQQEDSAVYLCASSFTGNGYNSPLHFGNGTRLTVT.

This clone was picked up one time. The V and J genes are TRBV7-2 and TRBJ2-1, with a tentative D call TRBD2 (6 bases). Between the trimmed V and J ends, which lost 3 bases and 0 bases, there was a span of 12 bases. Per germline, CDR1 SGHTA and CDR2 FQGNSA. The CDR3 is made up of 16 amino acids. The CDR3 is CASSLLVGSSYNEQFF. CDR3 DNA sequence: TGTGCCAGCAGCTTGTTGGTCGGGAGCTCCTACAATGAGCAGTTCTTC.

In this sample, this clone turned up a few times. The J gene is TRBJ2-5, the V gene TRBV7-2; TRBD2 is a possible D gene (6 bases). Germline V gene lookup returns CDR1 SGHTA and CDR2 FQGNSA. There are 16 residues in the CDR3. V lost 4 bases and J lost 1, with 16 bases in between. The CDR3 here is CASSSPPFGGQETQYF. CDR3 nucleotides: TGTGCCAGCAGCTCCCCCCCCTTCGGGGGCCAAGAGACCCAGTACTTC.

V usage is TRBV30 and J usage is TRBJ1-3, with 7 positions matching TRBD1. There are 17 residues in the CDR3. Germline lookup yields CDR1 GTSNPN and CDR2 SVGIG (reference sequence). V lost 1 base and J lost 0; bases outside the gene matches: 9. The CDR3 DNA reads as TGTGCCTGGAGTGCCCCCCGGACAGGCAGCTCTGGAAACACCATATATTTT. This encodes CAWSAPRTGSSGNTIYF.

The rearrangement uses TRBV29-1 and TRBJ2-5; 12 bases match TRBD2. CDR1 and CDR2 from the germline V gene are SQVTM and ANQGSEA. The V and J ends lost 6 bases and 4 bases, in that order; junction bases with no gene match: 3. The CDR3 spans 13 residues. As DNA, the CDR3 is TGCAGCGTAGGACTAGCGGGGACAGAGACCCAGTACTTC. This translates into CSVGLAGTETQYF.

The gene calls are TRBV2 and TRBJ1-2; no firm D call. CDR1 SNHLY and CDR2 FYNNEI come from the germline V gene. The CDR3 contains 13 residues. Trimming took off 1 base at V and 4 bases at J, with 7 bases between the two ends. CDR3 coding DNA: TGTGCCAGCAGTGAAGAGCAGAGCTATGGCTACACCTTC. Amino acid sequence: CASSEEQSYGYTF.

The CDR3 coding sequence is TGTGCCAGCAGCGTAGTCCCCGGGACTACTTACAATGAGCAGTTCTTC. It codes for CASSVVPGTTYNEQFF. The V and J genes are TRBV9 and TRBJ2-1, with TRBD2 matching 7 bases. Germline V lookup: CDR1 SGDLS, CDR2 YYNGEE. This CDR3 contains 16 residues. V gave up 0 bases and J gave up 4 bases; unmatched junction bases: 7.

J is TRBJ2-5 and V is TRBV28, with no clear D. Between the trimmed V and J ends, which lost 5 bases and 0 bases, there was a span of 10 bases. CDR1 is MDHEN and CDR2 is SYDVKM in the germline V gene. The CDR3 runs 14 residues. As DNA, the CDR3 is TGTGCCAGCAGTCCAACTGAGTACCAAGAGACCCAGTACTTC. Protein product: CASSPTEYQETQYF.

The rearrangement joins TRBV11-2 to TRBJ2-1, with TRBD2 matching 16 bases. V lost 4 bases, J lost 1 base, and 7 bases stayed unmatched. There are 19 residues in the CDR3. Per germline, CDR1 SGHAT and CDR2 FQNNGV. CDR3 sequence reads: CASSSGLAGGIQSYNEQFF. Written as DNA, the CDR3 is TGTGCCAGCAGCTCGGGACTAGCGGGGGGGATTCAGTCCTACAATGAGCAGTTCTTC.

The V and J genes are TRBV4-1 and TRBJ1-1; a weak D match, TRBD1 (5 bases). CDR3 length equals 16 residues. With 5 bases removed from V and 3 bases from J, the gap between germline ends came to 19 bases. The germline V gene encodes CDR1 MGHRA and CDR2 YSYEKL. The CDR3 nucleotides read TGCGCCAGCAGCTTAGAGGAGGGACTGAGAGACACTGAAGCTTTCTTT. Translating gives CASSLEEGLRDTEAFF.

The chain uses TRBV10-3 and TRBJ1-6, with 9 positions matching TRBD1. This CDR3 spans 15 amino acids. Germline CDR1 reads ENHRY; CDR2 reads SYGVKD. V dropped 2 bases and J dropped 7; count of bases not matched to a gene: 3. The DNA of the CDR3 is TGTGCCATCAGTGAGGGGACAGGGATGAATTCACCCCTCCACTTT. It codes for CAISEGTGMNSPLHF.

The chain carries TRBV5-1 and TRBJ1-1; 9 bases fit TRBD1. With V trimmed by 3 bases and J by 3 bases, 3 bases remained unmatched. The CDR3 extends over 14 amino acids. Germline V gives CDR1 SGHRS, CDR2 YFSETQ. The chain's CDR3 is CASSSRDRDTEAFF. Written as DNA, the CDR3 is TGCGCCAGCAGCTCCCGGGACAGGGACACTGAAGCTTTCTTT.

The chain recombines TRBV30 with TRBJ2-2; weak D call: TRBD1 (5 bases). V lost 3 bases to trimming and J lost 6 bases, with 17 bases between them. The germline gives CDR1 GTSNPN, CDR2 SVGIG (reference sequence). The CDR3 contains 15 residues. CDR3 residues: CAWSAIVTVPGELFF. The CDR3 nucleotides read TGTGCCTGGAGCGCTATTGTGACAGTCCCCGGGGAGCTGTTTTTT.

The chain carries TRBV12-5 and TRBJ2-3; D unclear. The germline V and J ends were trimmed by 6 bases and 1 base, with 11 bases remaining between them. This CDR3 region has 14 residues. Germline lookup yields CDR1 LGHNT and CDR2 FRNRAP. The CDR3 is CASGPGHGTDTQYF. In nucleotides, the CDR3 is TGTGCTAGTGGACCGGGCCACGGCACAGATACGCAGTATTTT.

This CDR3 is CASSVEAGFDGYTF. The DNA of the CDR3 is TGTGCCAGCAGTGTGGAGGCAGGGTTCGATGGCTACACCTTC. The chain employs TRBV2 and TRBJ1-2; tentatively, D is TRBD1 (5 bases). With 4 bases removed from V and 6 bases from J, the gap between germline ends came to 15 bases. Germline assignment: CDR1 SNHLY and CDR2 FYNNEI. The CDR3 has 14 amino acids.

This clone was counted a few times. This rearrangement joins TRBV18 to TRBJ2-6; D may correspond to TRBD1 or TRBD2 (5 bases each). Germline CDR1 is KGHSH and CDR2 is LQKENI. V was cut by 3 bases and J by 0 bases, with 9 bases left in between. The CDR3 length is 16 residues. The CDR3 coding sequence is TGTGCCAGCTCACCCAGGGAGACCTCTGGGGCCAACGTCCTGACTTTC. It codes for CASSPRETSGANVLTF.

The V call is TRBV4-2, the J call TRBJ2-3, with a weak D call TRBD2 (6 bases). The germline V and J ends were trimmed by 0 bases and 1 base, with 17 bases remaining between them. The CDR3 totals 18 residues. Germline values: CDR1 LGHNA, CDR2 YNFKEQ. CDR3: CASSQDHAAGLGTDTQYF. Written as DNA, the CDR3 is TGTGCCAGCAGCCAAGATCATGCGGCGGGGCTTGGCACAGATACGCAGTATTTT.

J is TRBJ1-6 and V is TRBV7-9; D possibly corresponds to TRBD1 (5 bases). The CDR3 runs 12 residues. V dropped 4 bases and J dropped 8 bases, with 6 bases sitting between them. Germline CDR1 reads SEHNR; CDR2 reads FQNEAQ (reference sequence). This CDR3 reads CASSWDDSPLHF. CDR3 nucleotides: TGTGCCAGCAGCTGGGACGATTCACCCCTCCACTTT.

The chain uses TRBV5-1 and TRBJ2-7, with TRBD1 as a possible D gene (5 bases). The V gene's germline CDR1 is SGHRS and CDR2 YFSETQ. This CDR3 has 12 residues. V lost 9 bases and J 4 bases, leaving 14 bases between the germline ends. The CDR3 sequence: CANTDIGYEQYF. The CDR3 bases are TGCGCCAACACGGACATCGGGTACGAGCAGTACTTC. Full variable domain (remainder filled in from reference TRBV5-1 and TRBJ2-7): KAGVTQTPRYLIKTRGQQVTLSCSPISGHRSVSWYQQTPGQGLQFLFEYFSETQRNKGNFPGRFSGRQFSNSRSEMNVSTLELGDSALYLCANTDIGYEQYFGPGTRLTVT.